Listed here are 27 T cell receptor beta chains from one sample, sequenced in a study of memory CD4+ T cells and cytomegalovirus serostatus. TCRdb's table, derived via immunoSEQ multiplex PCR, lists solely in-frame clones and lacks some. The sample consists of over 75,000 clones, about four fifths of them appearing once. The sort gate was single viable CD3+CD4+CD8-CD45RO+ cells for memory CD4+ T cells. Sequences were obtained from memory CD4+ T cells from blood. These TCRs come from an adult in good health and CMV-seropositive.

The rearrangement uses TRBV6-1 and TRBJ2-7, with 7 bases aligning to TRBD1. This CDR3 is built from 15 residues. CDR1 and CDR2 from the germline V gene are MNHNS and SASEGT. Germline trimming cut 1 base from V and 3 bases from J; bases unmatched to any gene: 6. The CDR3 DNA sequence: TGTGCCAGCAGTGAAGGGGTCGGGACAGTCTACGAGCAGTACTTC. This gives the protein CASSEGVGTVYEQYF.

The chain couples TRBV11-2 to TRBJ1-1, with D possibly being TRBD1 (5 bases). This CDR3 is built from 14 residues. The germline V gene encodes CDR1 SGHAT and CDR2 FQNNGV. Trimming cost V 5 bases and J 2 bases, with 12 bases left between them. CDR3 sequence: CASSPGGLNTEAFF. The DNA for the CDR3 is TGTGCCAGCAGCCCCGGGGGTCTCAACACTGAAGCTTTCTTT.

This rearrangement joins TRBV18 to TRBJ1-2, with TRBD1 matching 10 bases. This CDR3 contains 16 residues. Germline V CDR1 and CDR2: KGHSH, LQKENI. Trimming removed 3 bases from V and 4 bases from J; junction bases left unmatched: 8. The CDR3 here is CASSPGTGVRSYGYTF. The CDR3 DNA reads as TGTGCCAGCTCACCGGGGACAGGGGTTAGATCCTATGGCTACACCTTC.

The chain has TRBV28 and TRBJ2-2; TRBD2 might be the D (6 bases). V was pared by 5 bases and J by 5 bases, with 18 bases between. The CDR3 sequence is 16 residues long. Germline V gives CDR1 MDHEN, CDR2 SYDVKM. The CDR3 is CASSNIVERATGELFF. In DNA, the CDR3 is TGTGCCAGCAGTAATATAGTGGAGCGGGCGACCGGGGAGCTGTTTTTT.

In its sample, this clone was seen once. The V call is TRBV18, the J call TRBJ2-3, with 14 bases identical to TRBD2. Germline V lookup: CDR1 KGHSH, CDR2 LQKENI. Trimming cost V 7 bases and J 7 bases; bases outside gene matches: 4. The CDR3 contains 14 residues. Here the CDR3 DNA reads TGTGCCAGCTTCGGGACTAGCGGGAGAAATACGCAGTATTTT. It specifies CASFGTSGRNTQYF.

This clone was seen a single time. This chain connects TRBV28 to TRBJ2-3; 9 positions agree with TRBD1. This CDR3 has 15 amino acids. Trimming at V came to 5 bases and at J to 2 bases, leaving 5 bases not matched to a gene. Germline loops: CDR1 MDHEN, CDR2 SYDVKM. CDR3 sequence: CASSVTGGATDTQYF. The CDR3 nucleotides read TGTGCCAGCAGTGTAACAGGGGGCGCCACAGATACGCAGTATTTT.

The chain joins TRBV14 to TRBJ2-7, with D possibly being TRBD1 (5 bases). Germline-derived CDR1 and CDR2 are SGHDN and FVKESK. V lost 1 base, J lost 12 bases, and 13 bases lay in between. The length of the CDR3 is 12 residues. The CDR3, as DNA: TGTGCCAGCAGCCAAGGACGGGCAGGGCGGTACTTC. It specifies CASSQGRAGRYF. The whole variable domain, filled in from reference TRBV14 and TRBJ2-7, reads EAGVTQFPSHSVIEKGQTVTLRCDPISGHDNLYWYRRVMGKEIKFLLHFVKESKQDESGMPNNRFLAERTGGTYSTLKVQPAELEDSGVYFCASSQGRAGRYFGPGTRLTVT.

The chain combines TRBV7-9 with TRBJ1-2; the match to TRBD1 covers 10 bases. CDR1 is SEHNR and CDR2 is FQNEAQ in the germline V gene (reference sequence). V shed 5 bases and J 6 bases; nucleotides not matched to a gene: 9. The CDR3 contains 15 residues. For the CDR3, the DNA is TGTGCCAGCAGCCGAGCCGGGACAGGGGCCCATGGCTACACCTTC. It encodes CASSRAGTGAHGYTF.

This clone was seen more than once but under ten times. V is TRBV10-3 and J is TRBJ2-6; unclear D gene. Germline values: CDR1 ENHRY, CDR2 SYGVKD. Trimming left V 9 bases short and J 1 base short, with 7 bases between. The CDR3 spans 13 residues. The CDR3: CAMWVSGANVLTF. The CDR3 DNA sequence: TGTGCCATGTGGGTATCTGGGGCCAACGTCCTGACTTTC.

This clone was seen a few times. Mismatch with germline at one junction end may stem from a read error. The genes are TRBV7-9 and TRBJ2-2; 8 nucleotides agree with TRBD1. Germline V gene data show CDR1 as SEHNR and CDR2 as FQNEAQ (reference sequence). The CDR3 sequence is 19 residues long. The CDR3 here is CASTLYFLRGTGNTGELFF. CDR3 DNA sequence: TGTGCCAGCACCTTATACTTCCTAAGAGGGACAGGGAACACCGGGGAGCTGTTTTTT.

A single count supports this clone. The chain recombines TRBV5-1 with TRBJ1-1; the D gene is possibly TRBD1 (6 bases). Trimming took off 2 bases at V and 6 bases at J, with 11 bases between the two ends. This CDR3 is 13 amino acids long. Germline V gene sequence: CDR1 SGHRS, CDR2 YFSETQ. DNA for the CDR3: TGCGCCAGCAGCTTAACCGGGACACCTGAAGCTTTCTTT. Protein sequence: CASSLTGTPEAFF.

This chain links TRBV6-4 with TRBJ2-1; maybe TRBD1 (5 bases). Trimming removed 6 bases from V and 6 bases from J, with 12 bases in between. The CDR3 is 13 residues long. Germline values: CDR1 MRHNA, CDR2 SNTAGT. In DNA, the CDR3 is TGTGCCAGCAGGGGGCCTAGTGGCAATGAGCAGTTCTTC. Protein: CASRGPSGNEQFF.

This sequence joins TRBV4-3 and TRBJ2-1, with D perhaps given as TRBD1 or TRBD2 (5 bases each). The CDR3 is 17 residues long. CDR1 is LGHNA, CDR2 YSLEER, per germline. The germline V and J ends were trimmed by 1 base and 0 bases, with 13 bases remaining between them. In DNA, the CDR3 is TGCGCCAGCAGCCAAGTTTACGGGGCGAGCTCCTACAATGAGCAGTTCTTC. It encodes CASSQVYGASSYNEQFF.

This clone was found once. This chain links TRBV29-1 with TRBJ2-1; TRBD2 matches at 8 bases. In germline, CDR1 is SQVTM, CDR2 ANQGSEA. After removal of 8 bases from V and 5 bases from J, the junction contained 14 bases not matched to a gene. This CDR3 spans 15 amino acids. Here the CDR3 reads CSTALTGGINNEQFF. Here the CDR3 DNA reads TGCAGCACTGCCCTAACGGGAGGGATTAACAATGAGCAGTTCTTC.

This chain connects TRBV10-3 to TRBJ1-1, with 8 bases lining up with TRBD1. Germline CDR1 ENHRY, CDR2 SYGVKD. J gave up 1 base and V 4 bases, and 5 bases lay outside the gene matches. This CDR3 contains 15 residues. The CDR3 here is CAISGFGQGNTEAFF. The DNA of the CDR3 is TGTGCCATCAGTGGGTTCGGACAGGGGAACACTGAAGCTTTCTTT.

The chain links TRBV11-3 to TRBJ2-3; TRBD2 aligns across 14 bases. The germline CDR1 and CDR2 sequences are SGHNT and YENEEA. CDR3 length: 15 residues. Trimming cost V 4 bases and J 4 bases; bases outside gene matches: 1. CDR3 DNA sequence: TGTGCCAGCAGCTGGGGACTAGCGGGAGCAGATACGCAGTATTTT. This translates into CASSWGLAGADTQYF. Based on the CDR3 plus reference TRBV11-3 and TRBJ2-3, the full variable domain is EAGVVQSPRYKIIEKKQPVAFWCNPISGHNTLYWYLQNLGQGPELLIRYENEEAVDDSQLPKDRFSAERLKGVDSTLKIQPAELGDSAVYLCASSWGLAGADTQYFGPGTRLTVL.

The V gene is TRBV12-5, the J gene TRBJ1-1; D is undetermined. Per the germline V gene, CDR1 is LGHNT and CDR2 is FRNRAP. The ends were cut back, 3 bases at V and 2 bases at J, with 7 bases in the middle. CDR3 length equals 13 residues. As DNA, the CDR3 is TGTGCTAGTGGTTTTCAAGCTAACACTGAAGCTTTCTTT. Translation: CASGFQANTEAFF.

The chain combines TRBV6-5 with TRBJ1-3; no clear D gene. The CDR3 has 15 amino acids. With 6 bases removed from V and 0 bases from J, the gap between germline ends came to 12 bases. From germline, CDR1 is MNHEY and CDR2 SVGAGI. CDR3 bases: TGTGCCAGCAGCCGGGAACGGCGCTCTGGAAACACCATATATTTT. Translating it yields CASSRERRSGNTIYF.

Notes on this clone: Other DNA sequences in the sample encode the same CDR3. The chain couples TRBV18 to TRBJ2-7; no clear D gene. The CDR3 runs 13 residues. V lost 2 bases and J lost 4, with 9 bases in between. Germline V gene lookup returns CDR1 KGHSH and CDR2 LQKENI. This CDR3 reads CASSPMQRYEQYF. The CDR3 region has the DNA TGTGCCAGCTCACCAATGCAGAGATACGAGCAGTACTTC.

The rearrangement uses TRBV21-1 and TRBJ1-5. TRBV21-1 is a listed pseudogene. The CDR3 has 11 residues. CDR3 sequence (DNA): TGTGCCAGCAGCAACCACCGGGCCCAGCATTTT. This encodes CASSNHRAQHF.

J is TRBJ2-3 and V is TRBV6-1, with D tentatively TRBD1 or TRBD2 (6 bases each). The CDR3 contains 15 residues. CDR1 is MNHNS and CDR2 is SASEGT in the germline V gene. V lost 4 bases, J lost 4 bases, and 15 bases lay in between. CDR3 nucleotides: TGTGCCAGCAGTGTATGGGCGGAGGGGGCAGATACGCAGTATTTT. This gives the protein CASSVWAEGADTQYF.

The rearrangement links TRBV14 to TRBJ2-7; D is unclear. The CDR3 consists of 15 residues. Germline V gene data show CDR1 as SGHDN and CDR2 as FVKESK. Trimming left V 4 bases short and J 2 bases short, with 15 bases between. CDR3 DNA: TGTGCCAGCAGCCTACCACGTGGCGGTACCTACGAGCAGTACTTC. Its protein is CASSLPRGGTYEQYF.

The table lists this clone with a few counts. The CDR3 nucleotides read TGTGCCTGGGCGGGACAGGGGGCGATAGGGCAGTACTTC. Translated, it gives CAWAGQGAIGQYF. The rearrangement links TRBV30 to TRBJ2-4, with 12 positions matching TRBD1. CDR1 GTSNPN and CDR2 SVGIG come from the germline V gene (reference sequence). CDR3 length: 13 residues. Trimming cost V 5 bases and J 13 bases; bases outside gene matches: 9.

The chain recombines TRBV5-6 with TRBJ2-5, with unresolved D. The CDR3 totals 14 residues. The V and J ends lost 5 bases and 5 bases respectively, with 16 bases between them. The V gene's germline CDR1 is SGHDT and CDR2 YYEEEE. CDR3 amino acids: CASSPKGFFETQYF. CDR3 nucleotide sequence: TGTGCCAGCAGTCCGAAAGGGTTTTTCGAGACCCAGTACTTC. The complete variable domain, with remaining parts taken from reference TRBV5-6 and TRBJ2-5, reads DAGVTQSPTHLIKTRGQQVTLRCSPKSGHDTVSWYQQALGQGPQFIFQYYEEEERQRGNFPDRFSGHQFPNYSSELNVNALLLGDSALYLCASSPKGFFETQYFGPGTRLLVL.

The rearrangement uses TRBV7-2 and TRBJ1-2, with D hard to call. Germline lookup yields CDR1 SGHTA and CDR2 FQGNSA. Trimming pared 1 base from V and 1 base from J, leaving 4 bases between. The CDR3 covers 13 residues. CDR3 residues: CASSLDSNYGYTF. The CDR3 DNA reads TGTGCCAGCAGCTTAGACAGTAACTATGGCTACACCTTC.

This clone was detected a few times. The J gene is TRBJ1-5, the V gene TRBV19, with 12 positions matching TRBD1. The CDR3 runs 16 residues. Germline assignment: CDR1 LNHDA and CDR2 SQIVND (reference sequence). V lost 4 bases and J lost 7; bases outside the gene matches: 8. The CDR3 loop reads CASSTPGTGGWQPQHF. Here the CDR3 DNA reads TGTGCCAGTAGTACCCCCGGGACAGGGGGCTGGCAGCCCCAGCATTTT.

The CDR3 loop reads CASSLQGENTEAFF. The CDR3 nucleotides read TGTGCCAGCTCACTACAGGGGGAGAACACTGAAGCTTTCTTT. The rearrangement uses TRBV18 and TRBJ1-1; TRBD1 matches 8 bases. The junction had 2 bases not matched to a gene; V was cut back by 4 bases and J by 1 base. The CDR3 runs to 14 residues. CDR1 is KGHSH and CDR2 is LQKENI in the germline V gene. The full variable domain, with the rest looked up from reference TRBV18 and TRBJ1-1, is NAGVMQNPRHLVRRRGQEARLRCSPMKGHSHVYWYRQLPEEGLKFMVYLQKENIIDESGMPKERFSAEFPKEGPSILRIQQVVRGDSAAYFCASSLQGENTEAFFGQGTRLTVV.